Listed here are 5 T cell receptor beta chains from one sample, sequenced in a study of regulatory T cells in long-lasting Graves disease. Time point: newly diagnosed GD, antithyroid drugs for less than 3 months. The TCR library was made from RNA that had been extracted from PBMCs in TRIzol. HTBI primers from iRepertoire and Arm-PCR of CDR3 regions yielded the TCR beta libraries. TCRdb analysed the multiplex PCR reads with MiXCR anew, one entry per CDR3 protein. The table shows roughly 350,000 distinct CDR3 sequences, with approximately 15% occurring only once. The same data also went into a second study, on T cells in Graves' hyperthyroidism and ophthalmopathy.

The sample consisted of peripheral blood mononuclear cells (PBMCs), taken at new diagnosis, from a patient treated with antithyroid drugs. Receptors originate from a man aged 35 to 55 with Graves disease.

This clonotype appeared many times. This chain uses TRBV20-1 with TRBJ2-7; the match to TRBD2 covers 7 bases. In germline, CDR1 is DFQATT, CDR2 SNEGSKA (reference sequence). The CDR3 has 15 amino acids. J lost 2 bases, V lost 0 bases, and 7 bases had no gene match. The CDR3 DNA reads TGCAGTGCTAGAGAACCACTCAGCGGGGCCTACGAGCAGTACTTC. Its protein product is CSAREPLSGAYEQYF.

This clonotype occurred many times. The chain joins TRBV7-2 to TRBJ2-2, with a weak D call TRBD1 (6 bases). The CDR3 consists of 15 residues. Trimming pared 1 base from V and 6 bases from J, leaving 12 bases between. Germline loops: CDR1 SGHTA, CDR2 FQGNSA. Here the CDR3 reads CASSLVWGPAGELFF. In DNA form, the CDR3 reads TGTGCCAGCAGCTTAGTTTGGGGGCCTGCCGGGGAGCTGTTTTTT.

This clonotype appeared many times. The rearrangement joins TRBV12-3 or TRBV12-4 to TRBJ2-7; no reliable D call. The CDR3 covers 12 residues. V dropped 3 bases and J dropped 3 bases, with 6 bases sitting between them. CDR3 in DNA: TGTGCCAGCAGTTTTACCCGCTACGAGCAGTACTTC. Protein product: CASSFTRYEQYF.

Notes on this clonotype: This may come from a read error, since a much larger clone is one base off. The chain uses TRBV20-1 and TRBJ2-5; 9 positions match TRBD2. The CDR3 covers 12 residues. Per the germline V gene, CDR1 is DFQATT and CDR2 is SNEGSKA (reference sequence). CDR3 region: CIAGTSKETQYF. The CDR3 DNA reads as TGCATTGCGGGGACTAGCAAAGAGACCCAGTACTTC.

Turning to this clonotype: With a far larger clone one base away, a read error is the likely cause. V and J are TRBV4-1 and TRBJ2-5, with unresolved D. The CDR3 loop spans 16 amino acids. Deletions cut 0 bases from V and 11 bases from J, with 22 bases between. CDR1 is MGHRA, CDR2 YSYEKL, per germline. The CDR3 DNA reads TGCGCCAGCAGCCAAGATCTGGGCGGCTCCTACAATGAGCAGTACTTC. Its protein is CASSQDLGGSYNEQYF.